Below, 31 T cell receptor beta chains from the same sample are listed, as sequenced in a study of lymphopenia after photon versus proton radiotherapy. The repertoire was sequenced with immunoSEQ multiplex PCR; TCRdb's copy has only in-frame clones and lacks some. Of approximately 45,000 clones listed, approximately 85% are singletons. The sequences come from peripheral blood, collected from a patient treated with photon-based radiotherapy. The receptor source for this set is a man aged 40-49 years with gastric cancer.

This chain connects TRBV4-2 to TRBJ2-3; D remains ambiguous. The CDR3 extends over 13 amino acids. The germline V gene has CDR1 LGHNA and CDR2 YNFKEQ. Trimming took 5 bases from V and 0 from J, leaving 6 bases between them. The CDR3 bases are TGTGCCAGCAGCTATTCCAGCACAGATACGCAGTATTTT. This codes for CASSYSSTDTQYF.

This clone appeared once. V usage is TRBV5-4 and J usage is TRBJ1-2; 7 nucleotides match TRBD1. Germline CDR1 and CDR2: SGHNT and YYREEE (reference sequence). V trimming: 3 bases; J trimming: 8 bases; junction bases outside the gene matches: 7. The CDR3 runs 13 residues. The CDR3 is CASSWAGGKGYTF. In nucleotides, the CDR3 is TGTGCCAGCAGCTGGGCAGGGGGTAAAGGCTACACCTTC.

The chain employs TRBV7-8 and TRBJ1-5; no reliable D call. This CDR3 has 13 residues. Trimming stripped 5 bases from V and 3 bases from J, with 8 bases between. CDR1 is SGHVS, CDR2 FQNEAQ, per germline. CDR3 DNA: TGTGCCAGCAGCAGGCAGCTCAATCAGCCCCAGCATTTT. This encodes CASSRQLNQPQHF.

The J gene is TRBJ1-3, the V gene TRBV5-6, with D unclear. Trimming removed 5 bases at V and 0 bases at J, with 9 bases between. The V gene's germline CDR1 is SGHDT and CDR2 YYEEEE. This CDR3 spans 14 amino acids. The CDR3 coding sequence is TGTGCCAGCAGAACGCTGCGCTCTGGAAACACCATATATTTT. As protein: CASRTLRSGNTIYF.

The J gene is TRBJ2-4, the V gene TRBV29-1; 13 bases map to TRBD2. The germline V gene has CDR1 SQVTM and CDR2 ANQGSEA. V lost 6 bases, J lost 6 bases, and 5 bases stayed unmatched. The CDR3 contains 14 residues. The CDR3 nucleotides are TGCAGCGTATGGACTAGCGGGGGTTCAAACATTCAGTACTTC. Its translation is CSVWTSGGSNIQYF.

The genes are TRBV29-1 and TRBJ2-2; 8 positions agree with TRBD2. In germline, CDR1 is SQVTM, CDR2 ANQGSEA. V was pared by 5 bases and J by 4 bases, with 6 bases of the junction left unmatched. The CDR3 is 14 amino acids. CDR3: CSVRGGVPTGELFF. CDR3 in DNA: TGCAGCGTTCGGGGGGGGGTCCCCACCGGGGAGCTGTTTTTT.

The genes are TRBV5-1 and TRBJ2-3; maybe TRBD2 (5 bases). Germline V CDR1 and CDR2: SGHRS, YFSETQ. This CDR3 spans 14 amino acids. Trimming removed 6 bases from V and 0 bases from J, with 11 bases in between. CDR3 region: CASNPAGSTDTQYF. CDR3 coding DNA: TGCGCCAGCAATCCGGCGGGCAGCACAGATACGCAGTATTTT.

This clone was observed once. This chain links TRBV6-6 with TRBJ1-1; D uncertain. The CDR3 spans 15 residues. The V end was cut by 10 bases, the J end by 1 base, with 19 bases between. Germline CDR1 is MNHNY and CDR2 is SVGAGI (reference sequence). The CDR3 coding sequence is TGTGCCATCCGATTTGGGCCGGGCGGGAACACTGAAGCTTTCTTT. Encoded protein: CAIRFGPGGNTEAFF.

The chain is built from TRBV7-2 and TRBJ1-1, with TRBD1 as a possible D gene (6 bases). This CDR3 is built from 16 residues. Trimming took off 0 bases at V and 0 bases at J, with 11 bases between the two ends. Per germline, CDR1 SGHTA and CDR2 FQGNSA. CDR3 loop: CASSLATGALNTEAFF. CDR3 DNA sequence: TGTGCCAGCAGCTTAGCGACGGGGGCGTTGAACACTGAAGCTTTCTTT.

The J gene is TRBJ2-7, the V gene TRBV2; weak D call: TRBD2 (5 bases). Germline V gene lookup returns CDR1 SNHLY and CDR2 FYNNEI. V was trimmed by 8 bases and J by 2 bases, leaving 19 bases between them. This CDR3 contains 15 residues. The CDR3 is CASSPGPFGTYEQYF. The CDR3 nucleotides read TGTGCCAGCTCTCCAGGACCCTTCGGGACCTACGAGCAGTACTTC.

The V call is TRBV11-2, the J call TRBJ1-1; the D gene is possibly TRBD1 (5 bases). Germline V gene lookup returns CDR1 SGHAT and CDR2 FQNNGV. With 4 bases removed from V and 1 base from J, the gap between germline ends came to 13 bases. The CDR3 consists of 15 residues. The CDR3 sequence is CASSSGFSGNTEAFF. The CDR3 DNA reads TGTGCCAGCAGCTCAGGGTTTTCAGGGAACACTGAAGCTTTCTTT.

The chain couples TRBV25-1 to TRBJ2-5, with D possibly matching TRBD2 (7 bases). This CDR3 is built from 15 residues. CDR1 and CDR2 (germline): MGHDK, SYGVNS. V was trimmed by 10 bases and J by 5 bases, leaving 23 bases between them. CDR3 loop: CATAVGGPGTETQYF. CDR3 sequence (DNA): TGTGCCACAGCAGTGGGGGGGCCAGGTACGGAGACCCAGTACTTC. Variable domain in full (rest from reference TRBV25-1 and TRBJ2-5): EADIYQTPRYLVIGTGKKITLECSQTMGHDKMYWYQQDPGMELHLIHYSYGVNSTEKGDLSSESTVSRIRTEHFPLTLESARPSHTSQYLCATAVGGPGTETQYFGPGTRLLVL.

This sequence joins TRBV5-4 and TRBJ2-5; TRBD2 aligns across 8 bases. This CDR3 has 14 amino acids. The V and J ends lost 4 bases and 5 bases, in that order; junction bases with no gene match: 7. Germline CDR1 reads SGHNT; CDR2 reads YYREEE (reference sequence). The CDR3 is CASSPTSVSETQYF. CDR3 bases: TGTGCCAGCAGCCCGACTAGCGTCTCGGAGACCCAGTACTTC.

This clone was detected only once. The V call is TRBV11-3, the J call TRBJ2-1; TRBD2 agrees at 7 bases. The CDR3 length is 15 residues. The ends lost 1 base at V and 8 bases at J; junction bases unmatched: 8. Germline lookup yields CDR1 SGHNT and CDR2 YENEEA. CDR3 bases: TGTGCCAGCAGCTTAGGGGGCGGGGGTTCGGATGAGCAGTTCTTC. Residues: CASSLGGGGSDEQFF.

The V call is TRBV5-1, the J call TRBJ1-4; D is possibly TRBD1 (5 bases). Trimming pared 0 bases from V and 6 bases from J, leaving 9 bases between. Looked up from germline, CDR1 is SGHRS and CDR2 is YFSETQ. The CDR3 sequence is 14 residues long. Written as DNA, the CDR3 is TGCGCCAGCAGCTTGGGGGGGTTCGATGAAAAACTGTTTTTT. The encoded protein is CASSLGGFDEKLFF.

V is TRBV18 and J is TRBJ1-3; 8 bases match TRBD1. Per the germline V gene, CDR1 is KGHSH and CDR2 is LQKENI. This CDR3 is built from 14 residues. V gave up 2 bases and J gave up 8 bases; unmatched junction bases: 5. The CDR3 region has the DNA TGTGCCAGCTCACCAACCGGACAGGGACACACCATATATTTT. Its protein is CASSPTGQGHTIYF.

This chain links TRBV30 with TRBJ1-1; maybe TRBD1 (6 bases). The CDR3 runs to 11 residues. Germline CDR1 and CDR2: GTSNPN and SVGIG (reference sequence). V lost 5 bases and J lost 4, with 8 bases in between. CDR3 bases: TGTGCCTGGGGGACAAGCACTGAAGCTTTCTTT. Amino acids: CAWGTSTEAFF. The full variable domain, its missing parts supplied by reference TRBV30 and TRBJ1-1, is SQTIHQWPATLVQPVGSPLSLECTVEGTSNPNLYWYRQAAGRGLQLLFYSVGIGQISSEVPQNLSASRPQDRQFILSSKKLLLSDSGFYLCAWGTSTEAFFGQGTRLTVV.

The chain joins TRBV4-3 to TRBJ1-1; 7 nucleotides agree with TRBD1. The germline CDR1 and CDR2 sequences are LGHNA and YSLEER. V lost 0 bases and J lost 11; bases outside the gene matches: 6. CDR3 length: 13 amino acids. CDR3 amino acids: CASSQEKLTGAFF. The CDR3 nucleotides read TGCGCCAGCAGCCAAGAAAAGCTGACAGGGGCTTTCTTT.

This clone has more than one count but fewer than ten. J is TRBJ2-1 and V is TRBV30; maybe TRBD2 (6 bases). This CDR3 comprises 15 residues. V was shortened by 0 bases and J by 7 bases, with 16 bases between the two germline ends. Germline CDR1 reads GTSNPN; CDR2 reads SVGIG (reference sequence). The CDR3 DNA follows: TGTGCCTGGAGTGTAGTTTCGGGACGGGGGAATGAGCAGTTCTTC. Protein sequence: CAWSVVSGRGNEQFF.

The chain employs TRBV18 and TRBJ2-3; maybe TRBD2 (6 bases). CDR1 is KGHSH, CDR2 LQKENI, per germline. This CDR3 contains 16 residues. Trimming shortened V by 3 bases and J by 4 bases, and 17 bases separated the two germline ends. CDR3 in DNA: TGTGCCAGCTCACCGCTAGGGGCGGGGATCCCAGATACGCAGTATTTT. Translation gives CASSPLGAGIPDTQYF.

This chain links TRBV5-5 with TRBJ2-7; D call uncertain. Deletions cut 1 base from V and 2 bases from J, with 10 bases between. Germline V CDR1 and CDR2: SGHKS, YYEKEE (reference sequence). This CDR3 is 14 amino acids long. CDR3 protein: CASSLYGSTYEQYF. As DNA, the CDR3 is TGTGCCAGCAGCTTGTATGGGTCCACCTACGAGCAGTACTTC.

V is TRBV5-1 and J is TRBJ2-2; 8 bases fit TRBD1. Per the germline V gene, CDR1 is SGHRS and CDR2 is YFSETQ. J lost 2 bases, V lost 4 bases, and 4 bases had no gene match. CDR3 length: 15 residues. In nucleotides, the CDR3 is TGCGCCAGCAGCAAGGGACAGGAAAACACCGGGGAGCTGTTTTTT. Amino acids: CASSKGQENTGELFF.

The chain carries TRBV7-2 and TRBJ2-3, with D possibly TRBD2 on 5 matching bases. The CDR3 sequence is 15 residues long. Germline V lookup: CDR1 SGHTA, CDR2 FQGNSA. The ends were cut back, 5 bases at V and 3 bases at J, with 15 bases in the middle. The CDR3 bases are TGTGCCAGCAGCCTTAATCGGGGAAGGACAGATACGCAGTATTTT. Protein product: CASSLNRGRTDTQYF.

CDR3 loop: CASSLTPSGGAETQYF. The CDR3 coding sequence is TGTGCCAGCAGCTTAACTCCTAGCGGGGGGGCTGAGACCCAGTACTTC. The V call is TRBV7-3, the J call TRBJ2-5, with 12 bases lining up with TRBD2. Germline values: CDR1 SGHTA, CDR2 FQGTGA. V lost 0 bases and J lost 5; bases outside the gene matches: 4. The CDR3 spans 16 residues.

The chain couples TRBV30 to TRBJ1-5; 11 nucleotides agree with TRBD1. CDR3 length equals 13 residues. Germline V CDR1 and CDR2: GTSNPN, SVGIG (reference sequence). Unmatched junction bases numbered 1, after V lost 5 bases and J lost 4 bases. The chain's CDR3 is CAWGTGGNQPQHF. The CDR3 region has the DNA TGTGCCTGGGGGACAGGGGGTAATCAGCCCCAGCATTTT.

The rearrangement links TRBV5-1 to TRBJ2-3; 7 bases match TRBD1. Germline V gene lookup returns CDR1 SGHRS and CDR2 YFSETQ. J was trimmed by 5 bases and V by 0 bases; bases with no gene match: 9. The CDR3 spans 16 residues. CDR3 sequence reads: CASSLEQGKGGDTQYF. The CDR3 region has the DNA TGCGCCAGCAGCTTGGAACAGGGGAAAGGTGGAGATACGCAGTATTTT. Full variable domain (remainder filled in from reference TRBV5-1 and TRBJ2-3): KAGVTQTPRYLIKTRGQQVTLSCSPISGHRSVSWYQQTPGQGLQFLFEYFSETQRNKGNFPGRFSGRQFSNSRSEMNVSTLELGDSALYLCASSLEQGKGGDTQYFGPGTRLTVL.

This clone was found once. CDR3 sequence: CASGSGGPTDTQYF. As DNA, the CDR3 is TGTGCCAGCGGATCCGGCGGACCCACAGATACGCAGTATTTT. The J gene is TRBJ2-3, the V gene TRBV7-9; D remains ambiguous. The CDR3 has 14 residues. Per the germline V gene, CDR1 is SEHNR and CDR2 is FQNEAQ (reference sequence). Trimming cost V 8 bases and J 2 bases, with 14 bases left between them.

The chain is built from TRBV6-5 and TRBJ2-2; D may be TRBD2 (5 bases). Between the trimmed V and J ends, which lost 6 bases and 5 bases, there was a span of 10 bases. CDR1 MNHEY and CDR2 SVGAGI come from the germline V gene. This CDR3 comprises 13 residues. This chain's CDR3 is CASRPGLTGELFF. In nucleotides, the CDR3 is TGTGCCAGCAGACCCGGACTGACCGGGGAGCTGTTTTTT.

The gene calls are TRBV7-2 and TRBJ2-7; D unresolved. Germline loops: CDR1 SGHTA, CDR2 FQGNSA. The CDR3 has 14 residues. The V end was cut by 3 bases, the J end by 13 bases, with 22 bases between. The CDR3 loop is CASSFRSSTLAAYF. The CDR3 DNA reads as TGTGCCAGCAGCTTCAGGTCCTCGACTCTGGCGGCTTACTTC.

This sequence joins TRBV11-3 and TRBJ2-1, with 8 bases identical to TRBD2. The CDR3 loop spans 16 amino acids. With 5 bases clipped from V and 5 bases from J, the junction kept 11 bases outside the gene matches. Germline V lookup: CDR1 SGHNT, CDR2 YENEEA. CDR3 nucleotides: TGTGCCAGCAGCCCGGGCGGGACTAGGGGAAACAATGAGCAGTTCTTC. Its translation: CASSPGGTRGNNEQFF. The full variable domain, with the rest looked up from reference TRBV11-3 and TRBJ2-1, is EAGVVQSPRYKIIEKKQPVAFWCNPISGHNTLYWYLQNLGQGPELLIRYENEEAVDDSQLPKDRFSAERLKGVDSTLKIQPAELGDSAVYLCASSPGGTRGNNEQFFGPGTRLTVL.

V usage is TRBV7-2 and J usage is TRBJ2-7; maybe TRBD1 (6 bases). Trimming removed 6 bases from V and 1 base from J, with 16 bases in between. The CDR3 runs 15 residues. CDR1 SGHTA and CDR2 FQGNSA come from the germline V gene. CDR3 protein: CASRSRPGVSYEQYF. For the CDR3, the DNA is TGTGCCAGCAGATCAAGGCCAGGGGTATCCTACGAGCAGTACTTC.